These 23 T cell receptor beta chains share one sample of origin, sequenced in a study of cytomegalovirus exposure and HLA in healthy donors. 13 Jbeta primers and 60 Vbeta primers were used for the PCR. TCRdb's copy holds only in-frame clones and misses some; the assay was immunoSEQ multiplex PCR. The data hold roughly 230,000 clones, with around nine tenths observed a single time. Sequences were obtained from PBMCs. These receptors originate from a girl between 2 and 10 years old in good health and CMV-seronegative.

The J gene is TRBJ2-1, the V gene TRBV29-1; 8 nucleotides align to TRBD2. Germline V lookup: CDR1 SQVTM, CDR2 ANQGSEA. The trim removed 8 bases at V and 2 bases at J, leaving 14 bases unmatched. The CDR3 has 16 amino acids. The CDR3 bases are TGCAGCACCGACGCGGGAGCGGGAGAGGCCTACAATGAGCAGTTCTTC. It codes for CSTDAGAGEAYNEQFF.

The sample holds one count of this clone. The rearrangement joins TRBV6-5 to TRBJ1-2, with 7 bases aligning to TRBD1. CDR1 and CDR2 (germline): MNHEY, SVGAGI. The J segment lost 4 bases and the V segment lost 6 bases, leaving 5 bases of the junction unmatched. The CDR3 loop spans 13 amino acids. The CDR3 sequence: CASRPGTAYGYTF. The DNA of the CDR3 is TGTGCCAGCAGACCTGGGACAGCCTATGGCTACACCTTC.

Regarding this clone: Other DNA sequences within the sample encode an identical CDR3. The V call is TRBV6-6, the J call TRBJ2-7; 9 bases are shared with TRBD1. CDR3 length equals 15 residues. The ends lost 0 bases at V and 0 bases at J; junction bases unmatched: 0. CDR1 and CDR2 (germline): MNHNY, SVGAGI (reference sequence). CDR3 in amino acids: CASSYSTGGSYEQYF. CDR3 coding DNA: TGTGCCAGCAGTTACTCGACAGGGGGCTCCTACGAGCAGTACTTC.

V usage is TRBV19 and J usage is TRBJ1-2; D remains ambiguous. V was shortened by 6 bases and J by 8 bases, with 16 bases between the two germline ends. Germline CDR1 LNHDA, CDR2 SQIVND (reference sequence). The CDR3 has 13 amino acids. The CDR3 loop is CASSLSGVEGYTF. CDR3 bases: TGTGCCAGTAGCCTATCCGGAGTAGAGGGCTACACCTTC. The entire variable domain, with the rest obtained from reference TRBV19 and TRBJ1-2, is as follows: DGGITQSPKYLFRKEGQNVTLSCEQNLNHDAMYWYRQDPGQGLRLIYYSQIVNDFQKGDIAEGYSVSREKKESFPLTVTSAQKNPTAFYLCASSLSGVEGYTFGSGTRLTVV.

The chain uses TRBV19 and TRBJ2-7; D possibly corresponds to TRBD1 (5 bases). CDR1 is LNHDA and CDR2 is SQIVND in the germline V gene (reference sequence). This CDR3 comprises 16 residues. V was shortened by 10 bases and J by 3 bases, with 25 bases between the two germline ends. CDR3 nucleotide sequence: TGTGCCACCACATTCAAGGGAAGGGGCCGATTCTACGAGCAGTACTTC. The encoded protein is CATTFKGRGRFYEQYF.

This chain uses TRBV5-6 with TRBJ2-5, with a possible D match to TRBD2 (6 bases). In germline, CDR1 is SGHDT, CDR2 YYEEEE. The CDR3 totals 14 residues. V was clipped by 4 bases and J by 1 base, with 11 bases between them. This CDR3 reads CASSGRDSQETQYF. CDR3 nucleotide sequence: TGTGCCAGCAGCGGGCGGGACTCCCAAGAGACCCAGTACTTC. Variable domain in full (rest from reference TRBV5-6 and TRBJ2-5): DAGVTQSPTHLIKTRGQQVTLRCSPKSGHDTVSWYQQALGQGPQFIFQYYEEEERQRGNFPDRFSGHQFPNYSSELNVNALLLGDSALYLCASSGRDSQETQYFGPGTRLLVL.

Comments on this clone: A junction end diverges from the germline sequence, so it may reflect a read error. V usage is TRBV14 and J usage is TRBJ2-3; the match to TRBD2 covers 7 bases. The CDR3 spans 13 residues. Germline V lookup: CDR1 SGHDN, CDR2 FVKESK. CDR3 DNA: TGTGCCAGCAGCCAAAGGGCGGGCGGGAGCGTGGATTTT. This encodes CASSQRAGGSVDF.

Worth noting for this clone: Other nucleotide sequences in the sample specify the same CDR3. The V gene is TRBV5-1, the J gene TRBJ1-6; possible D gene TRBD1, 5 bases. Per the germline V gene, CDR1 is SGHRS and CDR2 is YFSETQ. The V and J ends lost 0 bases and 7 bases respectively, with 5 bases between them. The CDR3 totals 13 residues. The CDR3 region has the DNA TGCGCCAGCAGCTTGGACAGGAATTCACCCCTCCACTTT. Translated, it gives CASSLDRNSPLHF.

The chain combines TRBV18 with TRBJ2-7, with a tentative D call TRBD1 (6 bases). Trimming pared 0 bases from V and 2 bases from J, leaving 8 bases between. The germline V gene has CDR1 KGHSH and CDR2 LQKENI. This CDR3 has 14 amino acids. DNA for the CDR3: TGTGCCAGCTCACCACCAGGGGGTCCCTACGAGCAGTACTTC. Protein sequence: CASSPPGGPYEQYF. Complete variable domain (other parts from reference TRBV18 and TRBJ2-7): NAGVMQNPRHLVRRRGQEARLRCSPMKGHSHVYWYRQLPEEGLKFMVYLQKENIIDESGMPKERFSAEFPKEGPSILRIQQVVRGDSAAYFCASSPPGGPYEQYFGPGTRLTVT.

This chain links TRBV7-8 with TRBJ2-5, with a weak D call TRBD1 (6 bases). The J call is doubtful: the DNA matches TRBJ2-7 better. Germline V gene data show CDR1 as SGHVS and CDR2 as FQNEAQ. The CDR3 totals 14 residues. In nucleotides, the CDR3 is TGTGCCAGCAGCTCACAGGGAGAGGTCTACGAGCAGTACTTC. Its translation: CASSSQGEVYEQYF.

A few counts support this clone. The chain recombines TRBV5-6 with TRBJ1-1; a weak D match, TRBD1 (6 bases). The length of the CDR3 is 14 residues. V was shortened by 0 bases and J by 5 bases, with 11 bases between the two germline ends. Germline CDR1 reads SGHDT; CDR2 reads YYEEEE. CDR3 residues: CASSLATGYTEAFF. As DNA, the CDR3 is TGTGCCAGCAGCTTGGCTACAGGGTATACTGAAGCTTTCTTT.

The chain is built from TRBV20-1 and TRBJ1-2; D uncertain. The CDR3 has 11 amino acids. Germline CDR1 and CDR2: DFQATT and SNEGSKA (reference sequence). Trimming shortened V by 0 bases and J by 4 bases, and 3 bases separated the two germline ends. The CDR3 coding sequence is TGCAGTGCTAGAGACCTCTATGGCTACACCTTC. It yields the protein CSARDLYGYTF.

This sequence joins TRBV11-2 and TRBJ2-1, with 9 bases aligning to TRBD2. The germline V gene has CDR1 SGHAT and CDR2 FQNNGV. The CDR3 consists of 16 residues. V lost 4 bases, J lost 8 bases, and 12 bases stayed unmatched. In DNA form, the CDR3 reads TGTGCCAGCAGCTCCAAATTTACTAGCGGGCAAGATGAGCAGTTCTTC. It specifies CASSSKFTSGQDEQFF.

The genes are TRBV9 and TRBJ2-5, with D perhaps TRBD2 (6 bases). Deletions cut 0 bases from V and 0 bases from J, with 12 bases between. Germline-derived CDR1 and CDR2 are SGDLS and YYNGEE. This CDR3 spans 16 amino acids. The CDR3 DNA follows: TGTGCCAGCAGCGTAGAAGTAGCGGCATACCAAGAGACCCAGTACTTC. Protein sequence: CASSVEVAAYQETQYF.

In DNA form, the CDR3 reads TGTGCCAGCAGTGGTATATACAGGGTTCGGTACGAGCAGTACTTC. Translation: CASSGIYRVRYEQYF. The chain carries TRBV6-1 and TRBJ2-7; perhaps TRBD1 as D (6 bases). Trimming removed 4 bases from V and 4 bases from J, with 17 bases in between. From germline, CDR1 is MNHNS and CDR2 SASEGT. This CDR3 is built from 15 residues.

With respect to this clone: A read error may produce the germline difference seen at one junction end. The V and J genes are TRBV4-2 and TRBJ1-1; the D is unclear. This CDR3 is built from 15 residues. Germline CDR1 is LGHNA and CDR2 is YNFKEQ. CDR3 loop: CASSQLGLMNIEAFF. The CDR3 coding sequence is TGTGCCAGCAGCCAATTGGGCCTGATGAACATTGAAGCTTTCTTT.

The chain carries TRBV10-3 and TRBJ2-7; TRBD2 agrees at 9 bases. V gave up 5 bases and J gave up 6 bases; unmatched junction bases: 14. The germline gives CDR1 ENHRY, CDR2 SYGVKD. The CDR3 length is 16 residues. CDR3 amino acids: CAISFGGAGGSGEQYF. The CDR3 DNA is TGTGCCATCAGTTTTGGGGGAGCGGGAGGATCGGGCGAGCAGTACTTC.

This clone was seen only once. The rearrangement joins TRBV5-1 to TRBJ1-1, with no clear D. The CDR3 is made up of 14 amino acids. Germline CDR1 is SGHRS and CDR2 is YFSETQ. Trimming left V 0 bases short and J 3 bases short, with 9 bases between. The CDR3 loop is CASSLGLEDTEAFF. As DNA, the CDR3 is TGCGCCAGCAGCTTGGGACTTGAGGACACTGAAGCTTTCTTT.

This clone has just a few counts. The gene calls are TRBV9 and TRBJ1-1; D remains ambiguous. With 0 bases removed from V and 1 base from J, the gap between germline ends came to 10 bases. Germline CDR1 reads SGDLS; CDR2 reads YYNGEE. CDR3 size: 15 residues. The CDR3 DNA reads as TGTGCCAGCAGCGTAGGTGTACAACCGAACACTGAAGCTTTCTTT. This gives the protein CASSVGVQPNTEAFF.

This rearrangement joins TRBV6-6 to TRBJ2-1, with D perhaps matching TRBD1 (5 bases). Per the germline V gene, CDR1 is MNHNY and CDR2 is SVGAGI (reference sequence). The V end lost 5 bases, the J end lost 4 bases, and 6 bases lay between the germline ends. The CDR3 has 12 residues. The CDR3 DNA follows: TGTGCCAGCAGTCGACAGTACAATGAGCAGTTCTTC. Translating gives CASSRQYNEQFF.

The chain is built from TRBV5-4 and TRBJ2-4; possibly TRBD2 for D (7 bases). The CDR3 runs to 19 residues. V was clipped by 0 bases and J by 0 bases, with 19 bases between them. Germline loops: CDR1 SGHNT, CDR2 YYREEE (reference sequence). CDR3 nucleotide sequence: TGTGCCAGCAGCTTGGGAGGGGCCGGGGGGCTTCTAGCCAAAAACATTCAGTACTTC. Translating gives CASSLGGAGGLLAKNIQYF.

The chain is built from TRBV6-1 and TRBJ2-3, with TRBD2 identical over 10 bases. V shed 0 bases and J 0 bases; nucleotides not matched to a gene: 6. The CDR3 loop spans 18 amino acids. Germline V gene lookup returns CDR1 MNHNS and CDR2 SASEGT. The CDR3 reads CASSEALLAGVSTDTQYF. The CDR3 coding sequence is TGTGCCAGCAGTGAAGCGCTCCTAGCGGGAGTAAGCACAGATACGCAGTATTTT.

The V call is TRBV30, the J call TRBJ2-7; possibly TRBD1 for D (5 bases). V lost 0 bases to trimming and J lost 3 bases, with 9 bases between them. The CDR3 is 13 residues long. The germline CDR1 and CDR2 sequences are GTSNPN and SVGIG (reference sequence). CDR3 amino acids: CAWSVQQGYEQYF. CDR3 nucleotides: TGTGCCTGGAGTGTACAGCAGGGCTACGAGCAGTACTTC.